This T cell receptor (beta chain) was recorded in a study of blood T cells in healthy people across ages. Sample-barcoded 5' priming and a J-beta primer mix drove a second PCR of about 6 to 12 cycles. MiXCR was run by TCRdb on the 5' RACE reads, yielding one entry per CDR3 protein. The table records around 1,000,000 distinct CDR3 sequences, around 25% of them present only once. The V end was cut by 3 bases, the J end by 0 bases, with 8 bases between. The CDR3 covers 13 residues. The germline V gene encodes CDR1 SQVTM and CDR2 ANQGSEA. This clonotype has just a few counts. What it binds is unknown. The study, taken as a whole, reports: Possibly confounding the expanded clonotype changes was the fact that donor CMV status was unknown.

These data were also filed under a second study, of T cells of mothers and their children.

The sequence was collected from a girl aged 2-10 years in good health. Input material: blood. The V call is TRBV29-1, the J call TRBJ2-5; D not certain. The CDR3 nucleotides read TGCAGCGTTGAGGGAAAGTACCAAGAGACCCAGTACTTC. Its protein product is CSVEGKYQETQYF.